This TCR beta chain was identified during a study of blood T cell repertoires in COVID-19. Study overall: Sources were T cells, B-cell-depleted T cells, or PBMCs; the material itself was cDNA or gDNA.

Per germline, CDR1 MNHEY and CDR2 SVGEGT. V was shortened by 5 bases and J by 6 bases, with 5 bases between the two germline ends. The CDR3 runs 11 residues. This table comes from immunoSEQ multiplex PCR, and its TCRdb copy is limited to in-frame clones, with some not included. The sample holds some 140,000 clones; 75% to 85% are singletons and the top ten take 20%. This TCR came from a man at least 80 years old with acute or convalescent COVID-19. Input material: peripheral blood. This rearrangement joins TRBV6-2 or TRBV6-3 to TRBJ2-1, with D hard to call. CDR3 DNA sequence: TGTGCCAGCAGTCACATCAATGAGCAGTTCTTC. Translated: CASSHINEQFF.